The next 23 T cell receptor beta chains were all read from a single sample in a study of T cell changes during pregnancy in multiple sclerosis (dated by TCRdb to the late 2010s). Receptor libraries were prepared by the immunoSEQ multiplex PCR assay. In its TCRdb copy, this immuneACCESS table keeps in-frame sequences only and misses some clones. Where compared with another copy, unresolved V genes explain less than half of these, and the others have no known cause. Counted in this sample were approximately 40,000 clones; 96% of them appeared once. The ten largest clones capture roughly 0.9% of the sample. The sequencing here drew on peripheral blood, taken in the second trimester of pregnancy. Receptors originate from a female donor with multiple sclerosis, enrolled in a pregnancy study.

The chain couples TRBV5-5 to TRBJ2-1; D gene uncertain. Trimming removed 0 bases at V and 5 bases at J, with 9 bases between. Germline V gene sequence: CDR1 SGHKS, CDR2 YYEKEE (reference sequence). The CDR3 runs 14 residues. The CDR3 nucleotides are TGTGCCAGCAGCTTGGCCTCTCTAAACAATGAGCAGTTCTTC. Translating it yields CASSLASLNNEQFF. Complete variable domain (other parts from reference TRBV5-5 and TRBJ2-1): DAGVTQSPTHLIKTRGQQVTLRCSPISGHKSVSWYQQVLGQGPQFIFQYYEKEERGRGNFPDRFSARQFPNYSSELNVNALLLGDSALYLCASSLASLNNEQFFGPGTRLTVL.

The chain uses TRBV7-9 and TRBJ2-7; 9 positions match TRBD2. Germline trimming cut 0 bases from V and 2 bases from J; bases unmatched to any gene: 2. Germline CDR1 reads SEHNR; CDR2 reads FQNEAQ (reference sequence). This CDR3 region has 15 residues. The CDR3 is CASSLASGSAYEQYF. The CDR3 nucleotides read TGTGCCAGCAGCTTAGCTAGCGGGAGTGCCTACGAGCAGTACTTC.

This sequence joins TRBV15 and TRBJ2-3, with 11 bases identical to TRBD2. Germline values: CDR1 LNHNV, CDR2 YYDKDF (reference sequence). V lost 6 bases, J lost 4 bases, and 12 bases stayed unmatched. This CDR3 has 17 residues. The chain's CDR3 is CATRAPLAGARADTQYF. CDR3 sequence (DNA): TGTGCCACCAGAGCCCCACTAGCGGGGGCGAGGGCAGATACGCAGTATTTT.

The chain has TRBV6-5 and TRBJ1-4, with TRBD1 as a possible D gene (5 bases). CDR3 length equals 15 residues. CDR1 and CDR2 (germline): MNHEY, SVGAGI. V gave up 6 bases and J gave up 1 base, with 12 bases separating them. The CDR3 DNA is TGTGCCAGCAGGCCTACAGGTCTAACTAATGAAAAACTGTTTTTT. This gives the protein CASRPTGLTNEKLFF.

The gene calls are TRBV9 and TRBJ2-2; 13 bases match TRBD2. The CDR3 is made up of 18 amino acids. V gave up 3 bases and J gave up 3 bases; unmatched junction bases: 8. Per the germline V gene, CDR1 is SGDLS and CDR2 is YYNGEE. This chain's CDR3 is CASSAPGLAGRDTGELFF. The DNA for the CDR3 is TGTGCCAGCAGCGCGCCGGGACTAGCGGGGAGGGACACCGGGGAGCTGTTTTTT.

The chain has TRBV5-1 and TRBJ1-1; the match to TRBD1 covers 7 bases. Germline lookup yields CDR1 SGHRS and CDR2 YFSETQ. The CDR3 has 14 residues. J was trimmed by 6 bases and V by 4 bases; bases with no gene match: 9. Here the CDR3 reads CASSHHDRAPEAFF. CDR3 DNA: TGCGCCAGCAGCCACCACGACAGGGCCCCTGAAGCTTTCTTT. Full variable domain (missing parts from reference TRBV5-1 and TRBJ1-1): KAGVTQTPRYLIKTRGQQVTLSCSPISGHRSVSWYQQTPGQGLQFLFEYFSETQRNKGNFPGRFSGRQFSNSRSEMNVSTLELGDSALYLCASSHHDRAPEAFFGQGTRLTVV.

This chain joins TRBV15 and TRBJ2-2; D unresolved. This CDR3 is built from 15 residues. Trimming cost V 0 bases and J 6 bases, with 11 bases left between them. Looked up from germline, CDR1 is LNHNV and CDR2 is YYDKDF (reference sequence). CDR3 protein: CATSRDRVAPGELFF. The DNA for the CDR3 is TGTGCCACCAGCAGAGATCGGGTGGCCCCCGGGGAGCTGTTTTTT.

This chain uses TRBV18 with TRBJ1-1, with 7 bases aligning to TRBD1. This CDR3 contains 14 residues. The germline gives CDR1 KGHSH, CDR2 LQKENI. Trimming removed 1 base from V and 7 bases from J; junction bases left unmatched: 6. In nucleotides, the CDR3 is TGTGCCAGCTCACCACTTGCCTGGGACAGTGAAGCTTTCTTT. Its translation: CASSPLAWDSEAFF.

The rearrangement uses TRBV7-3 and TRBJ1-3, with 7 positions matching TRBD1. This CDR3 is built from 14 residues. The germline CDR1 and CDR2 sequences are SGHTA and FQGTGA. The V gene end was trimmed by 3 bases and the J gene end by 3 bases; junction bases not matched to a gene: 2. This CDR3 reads CASSLQGGGNTIYF. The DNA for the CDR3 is TGTGCCAGCAGCTTGCAGGGGGGTGGAAACACCATATATTTT.

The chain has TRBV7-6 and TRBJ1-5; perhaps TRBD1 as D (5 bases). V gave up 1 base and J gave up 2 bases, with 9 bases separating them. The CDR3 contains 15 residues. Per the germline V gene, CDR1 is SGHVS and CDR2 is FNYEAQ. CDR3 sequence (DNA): TGTGCCAGCAGCTTAGGGGACTTCGGCAATCAGCCCCAGCATTTT. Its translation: CASSLGDFGNQPQHF.

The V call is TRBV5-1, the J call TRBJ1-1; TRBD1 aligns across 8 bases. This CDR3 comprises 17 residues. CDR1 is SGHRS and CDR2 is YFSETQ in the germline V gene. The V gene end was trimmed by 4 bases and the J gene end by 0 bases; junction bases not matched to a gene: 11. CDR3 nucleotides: TGCGCCAGCAGCCTACACGACAGGGGACGAATGAACACTGAAGCTTTCTTT. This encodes CASSLHDRGRMNTEAFF.

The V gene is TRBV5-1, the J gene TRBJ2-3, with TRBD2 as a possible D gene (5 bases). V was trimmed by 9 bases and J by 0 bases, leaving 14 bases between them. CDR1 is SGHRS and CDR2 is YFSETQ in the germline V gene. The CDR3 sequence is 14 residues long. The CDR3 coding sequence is TGCGCCACTAACAGCGGAGAGAGCACAGATACGCAGTATTTT. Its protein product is CATNSGESTDTQYF.

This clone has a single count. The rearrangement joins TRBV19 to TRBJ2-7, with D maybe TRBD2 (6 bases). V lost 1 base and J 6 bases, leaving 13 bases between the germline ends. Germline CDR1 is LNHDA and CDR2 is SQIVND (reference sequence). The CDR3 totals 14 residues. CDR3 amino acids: CASSIAAQGLEQYF. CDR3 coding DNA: TGTGCCAGTAGTATAGCCGCCCAGGGACTCGAGCAGTACTTC.

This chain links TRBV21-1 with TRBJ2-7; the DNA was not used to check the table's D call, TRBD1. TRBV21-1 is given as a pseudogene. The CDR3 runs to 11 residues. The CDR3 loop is CASPDRVDLNF. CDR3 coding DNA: TGTGCCAGCCCTGACAGGGTGGATCTCAACTTC.

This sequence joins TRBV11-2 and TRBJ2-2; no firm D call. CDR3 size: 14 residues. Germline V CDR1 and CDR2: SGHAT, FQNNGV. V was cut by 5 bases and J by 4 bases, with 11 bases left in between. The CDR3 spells CASSPTTVTGELFF. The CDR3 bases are TGTGCCAGCAGCCCGACAACAGTCACCGGGGAGCTGTTTTTT.

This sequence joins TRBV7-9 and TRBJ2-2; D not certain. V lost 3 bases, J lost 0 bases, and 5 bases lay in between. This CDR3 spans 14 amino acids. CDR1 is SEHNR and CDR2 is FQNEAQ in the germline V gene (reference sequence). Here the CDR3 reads CASSLASNTGELFF. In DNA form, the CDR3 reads TGTGCCAGCAGCTTGGCCTCGAACACCGGGGAGCTGTTTTTT.

The DNA of the CDR3 is TGTGCCAGCAGTCCGGGAACATACAATGAGCAGTTCTTC. Encoded protein: CASSPGTYNEQFF. This chain links TRBV27 with TRBJ2-1; maybe TRBD2 (5 bases). This CDR3 is 13 amino acids long. Trimming removed 5 bases at V and 4 bases at J, with 9 bases between. Per germline, CDR1 MNHEY and CDR2 SMNVEV (reference sequence).

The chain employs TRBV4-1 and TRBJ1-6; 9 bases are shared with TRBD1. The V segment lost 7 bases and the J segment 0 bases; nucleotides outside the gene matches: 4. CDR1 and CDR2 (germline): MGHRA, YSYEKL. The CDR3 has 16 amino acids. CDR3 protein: CASNRDRDSYNSPLHF. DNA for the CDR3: TGCGCCAGCAACCGGGACAGGGACTCCTATAATTCACCCCTCCACTTT.

The CDR3 protein is CASSHRTSGVLSSYNEQFF. The CDR3 DNA sequence: TGCGCCAGCAGCCATCGGACTAGCGGAGTTTTAAGCTCCTACAATGAGCAGTTCTTC. V gene TRBV4-1 combines with J gene TRBJ2-1; 10 positions agree with TRBD2. There are 19 residues in the CDR3. After removal of 3 bases from V and 0 bases from J, the junction contained 11 bases not matched to a gene. Germline assignment: CDR1 MGHRA and CDR2 YSYEKL.

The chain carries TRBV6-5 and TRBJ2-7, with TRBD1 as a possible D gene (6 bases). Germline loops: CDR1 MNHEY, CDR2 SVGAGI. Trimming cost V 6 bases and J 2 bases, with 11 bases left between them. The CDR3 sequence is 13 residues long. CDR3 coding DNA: TGTGCCAGCAGCACAGGGCCTCCCTACGAGCAGTACTTC. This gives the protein CASSTGPPYEQYF.

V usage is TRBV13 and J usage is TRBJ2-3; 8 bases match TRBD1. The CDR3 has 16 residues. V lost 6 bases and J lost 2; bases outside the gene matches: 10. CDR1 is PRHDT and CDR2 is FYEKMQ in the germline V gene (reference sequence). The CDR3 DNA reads TGTGCCAGCAGTCTTAGCCTGGACAGGGACACAGATACGCAGTATTTT. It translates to CASSLSLDRDTDTQYF.

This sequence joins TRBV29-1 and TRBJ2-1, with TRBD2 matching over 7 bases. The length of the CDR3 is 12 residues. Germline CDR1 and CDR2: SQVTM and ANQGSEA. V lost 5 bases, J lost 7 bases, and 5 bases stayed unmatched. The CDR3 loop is CSVSPGGNEQFF. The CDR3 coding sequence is TGCAGCGTTAGCCCGGGGGGAAATGAGCAGTTCTTC.

In DNA, the CDR3 is TGTGCCAGCAGTGACTCTTCCTTAGGGGGACAGGGGGGACAACAGGATAGCAATCAGCCCCAGCATTTT. Protein product: CASSDSSLGGQGGQQDSNQPQHF. V gene TRBV6-4 combines with J gene TRBJ1-5, with 11 positions matching TRBD1. The CDR3 has 23 residues. Germline CDR1 is MRHNA and CDR2 is SNTAGT. After removal of 0 bases from V and 0 bases from J, the junction contained 19 bases not matched to a gene.